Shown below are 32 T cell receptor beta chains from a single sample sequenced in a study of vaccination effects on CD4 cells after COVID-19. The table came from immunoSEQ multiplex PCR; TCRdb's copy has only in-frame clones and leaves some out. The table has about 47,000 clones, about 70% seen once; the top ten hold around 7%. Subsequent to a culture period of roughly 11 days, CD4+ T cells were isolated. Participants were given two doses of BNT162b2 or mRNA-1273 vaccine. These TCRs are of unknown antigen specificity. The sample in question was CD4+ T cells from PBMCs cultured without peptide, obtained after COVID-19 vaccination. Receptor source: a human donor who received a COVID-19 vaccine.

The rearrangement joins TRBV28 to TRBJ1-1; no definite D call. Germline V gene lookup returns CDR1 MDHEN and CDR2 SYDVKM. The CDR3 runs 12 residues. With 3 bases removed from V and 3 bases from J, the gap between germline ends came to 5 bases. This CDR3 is CASSFSDTEAFF. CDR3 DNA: TGTGCCAGCAGTTTCTCGGACACTGAAGCTTTCTTT.

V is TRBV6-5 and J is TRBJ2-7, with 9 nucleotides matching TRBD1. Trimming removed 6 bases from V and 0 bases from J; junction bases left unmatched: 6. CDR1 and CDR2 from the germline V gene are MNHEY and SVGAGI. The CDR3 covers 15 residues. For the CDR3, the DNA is TGTGCCAGCAGCCAAGACAGGGGGTTCTCCTACGAGCAGTACTTC. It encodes CASSQDRGFSYEQYF.

The CDR3 region is CASSTGTSAQETQYF. The CDR3 region has the DNA TGCGCCAGCAGCACCGGGACTAGCGCACAAGAGACCCAGTACTTC. V gene TRBV5-1 combines with J gene TRBJ2-5, with 10 bases lining up with TRBD2. The CDR3 spans 15 residues. Germline CDR1 and CDR2: SGHRS and YFSETQ. The V gene end was trimmed by 4 bases and the J gene end by 2 bases; junction bases not matched to a gene: 5.

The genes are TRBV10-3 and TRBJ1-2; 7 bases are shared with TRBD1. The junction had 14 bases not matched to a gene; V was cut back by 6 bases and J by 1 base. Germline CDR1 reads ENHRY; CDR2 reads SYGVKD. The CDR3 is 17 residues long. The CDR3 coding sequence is TGTGCCATCAGGGAGACAGGGAGAGGGAGAGGTAACTATGGCTACACCTTC. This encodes CAIRETGRGRGNYGYTF.

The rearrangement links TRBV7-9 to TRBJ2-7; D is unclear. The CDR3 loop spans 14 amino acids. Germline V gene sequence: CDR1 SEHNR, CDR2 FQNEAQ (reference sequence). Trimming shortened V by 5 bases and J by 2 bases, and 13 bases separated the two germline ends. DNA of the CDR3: TGTGCCAGCAGCGCTCGGACGTCGGCCTACGAGCAGTACTTC. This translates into CASSARTSAYEQYF.

CDR3 sequence (DNA): TGTGCCAGCAGCTCATCCGACAGACAGAATTCACCCCTCCACTTT. Translation gives CASSSSDRQNSPLHF. V gene TRBV11-3 combines with J gene TRBJ1-6; D might be TRBD1 (5 bases). This CDR3 has 15 amino acids. Germline CDR1 reads SGHNT; CDR2 reads YENEEA. With 4 bases removed from V and 7 bases from J, the gap between germline ends came to 14 bases.

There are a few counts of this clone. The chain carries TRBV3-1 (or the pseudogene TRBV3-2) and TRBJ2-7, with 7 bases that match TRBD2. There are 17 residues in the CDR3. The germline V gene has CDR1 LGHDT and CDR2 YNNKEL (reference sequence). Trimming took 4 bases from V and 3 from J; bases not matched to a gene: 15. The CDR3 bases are TGTGCCAGCAGCCCAGCGGGGATATTAGCGGGCGACTACGAGCAGTACTTC. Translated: CASSPAGILAGDYEQYF.

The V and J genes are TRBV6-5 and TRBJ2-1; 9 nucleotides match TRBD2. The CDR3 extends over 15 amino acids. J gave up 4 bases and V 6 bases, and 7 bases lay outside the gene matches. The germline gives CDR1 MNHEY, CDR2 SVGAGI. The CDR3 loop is CASRKSGGRYNEQFF. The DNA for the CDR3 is TGTGCCAGCAGAAAAAGCGGGGGGCGTTACAATGAGCAGTTCTTC.

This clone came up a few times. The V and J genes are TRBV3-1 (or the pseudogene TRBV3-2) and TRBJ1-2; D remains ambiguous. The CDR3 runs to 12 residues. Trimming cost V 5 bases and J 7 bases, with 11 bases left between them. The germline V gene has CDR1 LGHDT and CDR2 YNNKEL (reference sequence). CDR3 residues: CASSEVQSGYTF. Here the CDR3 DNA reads TGTGCCAGCAGCGAGGTGCAATCTGGCTACACCTTC.

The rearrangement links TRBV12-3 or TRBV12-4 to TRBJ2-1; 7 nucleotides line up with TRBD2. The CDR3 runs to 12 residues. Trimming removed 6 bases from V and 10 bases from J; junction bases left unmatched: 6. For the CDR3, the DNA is TGTGCCAGCAGCCGGACTAGTGAGGAGCAGTTCTTC. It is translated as CASSRTSEEQFF.

As DNA, the CDR3 is TGTGCCAGCAGTTTTACGCATCCTAGCACAGATACGCAGTATTTT. It encodes CASSFTHPSTDTQYF. The chain joins TRBV6-5 to TRBJ2-3; no clear D. Trimming stripped 4 bases from V and 0 bases from J, with 11 bases between. The CDR3 totals 15 residues. CDR1 MNHEY and CDR2 SVGAGI come from the germline V gene.

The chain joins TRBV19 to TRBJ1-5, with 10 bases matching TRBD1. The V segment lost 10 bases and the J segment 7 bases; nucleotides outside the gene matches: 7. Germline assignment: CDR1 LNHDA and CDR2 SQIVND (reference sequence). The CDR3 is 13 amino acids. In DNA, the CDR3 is TGTGCCACCTGGGGGACAGGGGTCCAGCCCCAGCATTTT. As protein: CATWGTGVQPQHF.

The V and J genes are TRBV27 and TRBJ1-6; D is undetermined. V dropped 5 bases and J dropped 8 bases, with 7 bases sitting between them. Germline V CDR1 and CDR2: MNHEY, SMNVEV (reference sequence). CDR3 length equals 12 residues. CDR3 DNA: TGTGCCAGCAGTCGCCAGGATTCACCCCTCCACTTT. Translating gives CASSRQDSPLHF.

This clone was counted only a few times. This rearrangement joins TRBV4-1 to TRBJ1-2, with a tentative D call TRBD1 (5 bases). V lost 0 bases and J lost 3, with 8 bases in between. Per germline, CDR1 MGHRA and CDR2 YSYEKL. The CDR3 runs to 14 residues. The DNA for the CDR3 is TGCGCCAGCAGCCAAGAAACAGGAGACTATGGCTACACCTTC. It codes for CASSQETGDYGYTF.

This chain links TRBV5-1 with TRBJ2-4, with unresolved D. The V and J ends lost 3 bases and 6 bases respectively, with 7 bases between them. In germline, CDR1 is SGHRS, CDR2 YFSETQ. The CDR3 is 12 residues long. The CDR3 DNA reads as TGCGCCAGCAGCTCGTCCCCAAACATTCAGTACTTC. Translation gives CASSSSPNIQYF.

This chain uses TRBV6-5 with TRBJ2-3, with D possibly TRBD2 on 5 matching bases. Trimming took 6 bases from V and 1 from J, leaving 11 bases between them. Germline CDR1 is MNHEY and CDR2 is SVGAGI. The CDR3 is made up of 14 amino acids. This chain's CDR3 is CASRTSAGTDTQYF. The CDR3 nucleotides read TGTGCCAGCAGAACTAGTGCGGGCACAGATACGCAGTATTTT.

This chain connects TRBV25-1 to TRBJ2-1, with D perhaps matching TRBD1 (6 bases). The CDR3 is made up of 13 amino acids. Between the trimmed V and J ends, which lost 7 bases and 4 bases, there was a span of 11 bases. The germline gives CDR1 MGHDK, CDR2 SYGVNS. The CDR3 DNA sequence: TGTGCCAGCAAATGGGACACTTACAATGAGCAGTTCTTC. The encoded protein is CASKWDTYNEQFF.

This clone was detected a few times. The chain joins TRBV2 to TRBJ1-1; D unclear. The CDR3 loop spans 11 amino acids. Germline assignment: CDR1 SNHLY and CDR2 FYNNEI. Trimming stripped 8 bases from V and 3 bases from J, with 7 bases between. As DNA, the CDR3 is TGTGCCAGCGTTGACCACACTGAAGCTTTCTTT. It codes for CASVDHTEAFF.

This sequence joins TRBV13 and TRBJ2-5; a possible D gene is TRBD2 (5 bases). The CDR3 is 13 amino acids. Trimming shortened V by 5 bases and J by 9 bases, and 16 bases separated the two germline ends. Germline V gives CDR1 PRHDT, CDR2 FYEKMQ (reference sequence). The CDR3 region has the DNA TGTGCCAGCAGCACGACTAACGGAGTGGCCCAGTACTTC. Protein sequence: CASSTTNGVAQYF. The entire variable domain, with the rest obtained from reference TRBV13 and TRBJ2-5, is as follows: AAGVIQSPRHLIKEKRETATLKCYPIPRHDTVYWYQQGPGQDPQFLISFYEKMQSDKGSIPDRFSAQQFSDYHSELNMSSLELGDSALYFCASSTTNGVAQYFGPGTRLLVL.

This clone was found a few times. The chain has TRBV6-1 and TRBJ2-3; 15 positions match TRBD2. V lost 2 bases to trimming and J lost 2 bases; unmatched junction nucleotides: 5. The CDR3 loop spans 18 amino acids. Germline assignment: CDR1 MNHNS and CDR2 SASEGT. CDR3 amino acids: CASSEFGLAGGVTDTQYF. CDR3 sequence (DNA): TGTGCCAGCAGTGAATTTGGACTAGCGGGAGGGGTCACAGATACGCAGTATTTT.

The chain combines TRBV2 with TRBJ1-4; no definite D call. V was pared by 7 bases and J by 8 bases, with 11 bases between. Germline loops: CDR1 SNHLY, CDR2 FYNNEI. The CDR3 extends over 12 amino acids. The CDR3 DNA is TGTGCCAGCAAGGGCGCTAGGGAAAAACTGTTTTTT. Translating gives CASKGAREKLFF.

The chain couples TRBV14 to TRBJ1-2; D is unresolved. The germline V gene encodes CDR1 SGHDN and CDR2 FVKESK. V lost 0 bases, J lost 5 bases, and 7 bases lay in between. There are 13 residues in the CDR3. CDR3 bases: TGTGCCAGCAGCCAAGACCGTCAGTATGGCTACACCTTC. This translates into CASSQDRQYGYTF. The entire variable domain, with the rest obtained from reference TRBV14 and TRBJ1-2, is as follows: EAGVTQFPSHSVIEKGQTVTLRCDPISGHDNLYWYRRVMGKEIKFLLHFVKESKQDESGMPNNRFLAERTGGTYSTLKVQPAELEDSGVYFCASSQDRQYGYTFGSGTRLTVV.

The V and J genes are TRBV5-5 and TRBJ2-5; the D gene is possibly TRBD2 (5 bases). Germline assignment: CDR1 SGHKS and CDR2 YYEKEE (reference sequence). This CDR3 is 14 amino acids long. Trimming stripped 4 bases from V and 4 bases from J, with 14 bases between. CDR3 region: CASSILAGGETQYF. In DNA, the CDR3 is TGTGCCAGCAGCATCCTGGCGGGCGGAGAGACCCAGTACTTC.

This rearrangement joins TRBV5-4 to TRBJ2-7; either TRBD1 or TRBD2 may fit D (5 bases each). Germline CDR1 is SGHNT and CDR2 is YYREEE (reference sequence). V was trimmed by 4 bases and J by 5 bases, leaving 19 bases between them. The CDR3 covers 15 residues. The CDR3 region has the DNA TGTGCCAGCAGCGCCCCCGGGACGGGTCACCACGAGCAGTACTTC. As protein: CASSAPGTGHHEQYF.

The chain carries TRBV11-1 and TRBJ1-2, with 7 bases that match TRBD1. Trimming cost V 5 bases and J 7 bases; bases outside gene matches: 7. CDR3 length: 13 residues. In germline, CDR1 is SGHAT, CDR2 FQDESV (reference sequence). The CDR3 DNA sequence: TGTGCCAGCAGCCCCGACAGGGAGTCTGGCTACACCTTC. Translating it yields CASSPDRESGYTF.

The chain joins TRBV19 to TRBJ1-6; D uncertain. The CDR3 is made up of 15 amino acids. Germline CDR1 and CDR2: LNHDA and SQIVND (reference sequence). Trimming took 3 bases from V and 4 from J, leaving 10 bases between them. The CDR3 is CASSMTAVYNSPLHF. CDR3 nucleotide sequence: TGTGCCAGTAGTATGACGGCCGTTTATAATTCACCCCTCCACTTT.

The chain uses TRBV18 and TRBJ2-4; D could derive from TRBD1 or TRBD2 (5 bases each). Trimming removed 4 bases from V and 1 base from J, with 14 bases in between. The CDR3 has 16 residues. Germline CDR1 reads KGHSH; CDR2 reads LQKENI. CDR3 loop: CASSRPPGTAKNIQYF. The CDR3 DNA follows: TGTGCCAGCTCACGACCCCCAGGGACGGCCAAAAACATTCAGTACTTC.

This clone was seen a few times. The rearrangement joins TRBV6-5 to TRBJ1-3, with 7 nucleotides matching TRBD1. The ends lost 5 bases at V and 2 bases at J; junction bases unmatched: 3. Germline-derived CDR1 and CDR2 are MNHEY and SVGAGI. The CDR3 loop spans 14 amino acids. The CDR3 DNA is TGTGCCAGCAGTAATAGGGGGCCTGGAAACACCATATATTTT. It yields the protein CASSNRGPGNTIYF.

This CDR3 is CASSLGQTNEKLFF. The DNA of the CDR3 is TGCGCCAGCAGCTTGGGACAAACTAATGAAAAACTGTTTTTT. The rearrangement uses TRBV5-1 and TRBJ1-4; unclear D gene. CDR1 is SGHRS, CDR2 YFSETQ, per germline. Deletions cut 0 bases from V and 1 base from J, with 4 bases between. The CDR3 consists of 14 residues.

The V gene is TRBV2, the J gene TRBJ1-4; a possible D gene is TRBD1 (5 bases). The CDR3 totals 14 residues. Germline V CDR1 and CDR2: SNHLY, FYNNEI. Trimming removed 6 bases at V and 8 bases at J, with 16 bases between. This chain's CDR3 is CASRFVQGREKLFF. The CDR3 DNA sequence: TGTGCCAGCAGATTTGTCCAGGGCCGCGAAAAACTGTTTTTT.

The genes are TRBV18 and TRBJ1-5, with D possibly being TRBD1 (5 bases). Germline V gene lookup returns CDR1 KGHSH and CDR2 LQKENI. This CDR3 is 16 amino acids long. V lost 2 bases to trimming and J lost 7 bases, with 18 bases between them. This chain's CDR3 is CASSPKYIREGQPQHF. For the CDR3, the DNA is TGTGCCAGCTCACCAAAGTATATCAGGGAAGGGCAGCCCCAGCATTTT.

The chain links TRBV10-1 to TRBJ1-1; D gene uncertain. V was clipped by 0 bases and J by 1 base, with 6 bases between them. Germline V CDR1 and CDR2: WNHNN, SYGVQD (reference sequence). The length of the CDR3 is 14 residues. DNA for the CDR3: TGCGCCAGCAGTGAGTCAGGACCGAACACTGAAGCTTTCTTT. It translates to CASSESGPNTEAFF.